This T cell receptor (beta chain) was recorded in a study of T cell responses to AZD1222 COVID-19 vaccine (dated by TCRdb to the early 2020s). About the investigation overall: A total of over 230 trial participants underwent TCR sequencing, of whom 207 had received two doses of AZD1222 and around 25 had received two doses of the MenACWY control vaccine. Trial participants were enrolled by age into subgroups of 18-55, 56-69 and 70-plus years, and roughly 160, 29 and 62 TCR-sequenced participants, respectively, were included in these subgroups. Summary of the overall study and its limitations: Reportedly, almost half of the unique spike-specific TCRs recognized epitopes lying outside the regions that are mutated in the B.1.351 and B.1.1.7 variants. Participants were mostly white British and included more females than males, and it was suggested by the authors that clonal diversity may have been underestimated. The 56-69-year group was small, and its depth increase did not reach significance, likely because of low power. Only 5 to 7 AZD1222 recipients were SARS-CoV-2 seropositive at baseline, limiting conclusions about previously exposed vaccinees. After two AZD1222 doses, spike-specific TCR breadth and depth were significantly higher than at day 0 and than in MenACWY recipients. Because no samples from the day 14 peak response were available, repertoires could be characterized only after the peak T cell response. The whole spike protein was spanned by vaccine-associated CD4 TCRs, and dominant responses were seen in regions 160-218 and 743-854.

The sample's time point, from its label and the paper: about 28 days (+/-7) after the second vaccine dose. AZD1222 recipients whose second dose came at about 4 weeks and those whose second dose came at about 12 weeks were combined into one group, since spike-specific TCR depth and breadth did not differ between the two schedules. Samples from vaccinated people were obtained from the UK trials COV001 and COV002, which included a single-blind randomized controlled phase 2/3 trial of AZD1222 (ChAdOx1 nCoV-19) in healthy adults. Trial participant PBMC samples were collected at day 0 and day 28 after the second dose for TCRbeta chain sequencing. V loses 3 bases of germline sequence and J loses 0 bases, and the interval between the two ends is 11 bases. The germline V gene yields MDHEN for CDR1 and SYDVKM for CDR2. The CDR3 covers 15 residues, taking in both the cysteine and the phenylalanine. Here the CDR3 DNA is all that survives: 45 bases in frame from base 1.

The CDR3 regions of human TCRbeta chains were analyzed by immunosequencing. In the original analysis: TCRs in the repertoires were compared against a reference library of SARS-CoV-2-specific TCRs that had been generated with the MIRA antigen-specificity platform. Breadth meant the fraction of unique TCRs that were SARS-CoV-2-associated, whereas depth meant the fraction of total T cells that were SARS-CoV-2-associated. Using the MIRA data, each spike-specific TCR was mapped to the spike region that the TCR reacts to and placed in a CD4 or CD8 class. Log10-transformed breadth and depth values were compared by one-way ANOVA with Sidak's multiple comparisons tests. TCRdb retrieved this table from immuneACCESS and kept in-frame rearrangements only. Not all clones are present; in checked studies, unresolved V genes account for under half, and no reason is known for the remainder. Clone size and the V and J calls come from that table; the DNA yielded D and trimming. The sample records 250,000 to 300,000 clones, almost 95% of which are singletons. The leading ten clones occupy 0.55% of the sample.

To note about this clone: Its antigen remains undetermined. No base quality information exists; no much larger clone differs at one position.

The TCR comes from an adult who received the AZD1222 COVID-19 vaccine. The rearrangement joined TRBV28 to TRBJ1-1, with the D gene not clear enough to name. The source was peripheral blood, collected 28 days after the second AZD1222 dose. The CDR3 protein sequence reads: CASSFPTYMNTEAFF. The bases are TGTGCCAGCAGTTTTCCCACCTACATGAACACTGAAGCTTTCTTT.